One T cell receptor beta chain is described in this entry. The record originates from a study of blood T cell repertoires in COVID-19. The CDR3 extends over 15 amino acids. Looked up from germline, CDR1 is ENHRY and CDR2 is SYGVKD. The ends were cut back, 10 bases at V and 0 bases at J, with 16 bases in the middle. The authors' processing: Estimated nucleated cell counts came from reference gene primer amplification. Only in-frame clones appear in the TCRdb table, and some are missing; sequencing was by immunoSEQ multiplex PCR. The V and J calls and the clone size are those of that table, but D and trimming were determined from the DNA. The table includes around 270,000 clones, over 75% detected once. Everyone who took part was roughly 18 to 95 years old, and they came from about 25 US areas. Cohort assignment relied on participant-reported clinical history. Recovered status applied to Cohort 3 donors who had two consecutive negative PCRs. It also applied to those with clearance or with symptom resolution.

V gene TRBV10-3 combines with J gene TRBJ2-1; D ambiguous. This clonotype was sampled from a woman aged 25 to 39 who had recovered from COVID-19. The sequenced material came from PBMCs or T cells enriched from blood (not recorded which). Written as DNA, the CDR3 is TGTGCCACCAATACACCGGCTAGCTCCTACAATGAGCAGTTCTTC. It translates to CATNTPASSYNEQFF.